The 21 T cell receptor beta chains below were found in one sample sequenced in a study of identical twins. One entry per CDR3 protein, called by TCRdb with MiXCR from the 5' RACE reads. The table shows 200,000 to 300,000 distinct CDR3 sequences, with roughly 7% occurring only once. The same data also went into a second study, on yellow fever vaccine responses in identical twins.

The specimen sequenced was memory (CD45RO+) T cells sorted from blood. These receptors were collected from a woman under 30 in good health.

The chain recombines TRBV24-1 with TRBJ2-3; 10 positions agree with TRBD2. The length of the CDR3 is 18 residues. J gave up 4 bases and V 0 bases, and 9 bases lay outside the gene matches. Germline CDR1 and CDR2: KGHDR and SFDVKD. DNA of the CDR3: TGTGCCACCAGTGATTTGGGACATTCTAGCGGGGGCCCAGATACGCAGTATTTT. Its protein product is CATSDLGHSSGGPDTQYF.

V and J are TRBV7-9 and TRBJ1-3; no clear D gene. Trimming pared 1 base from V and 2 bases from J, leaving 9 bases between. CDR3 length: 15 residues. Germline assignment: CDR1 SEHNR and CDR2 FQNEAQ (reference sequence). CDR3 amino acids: CASSLDHAPGNTIYF. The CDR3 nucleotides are TGTGCCAGCAGCTTAGATCATGCGCCTGGAAACACCATATATTTT.

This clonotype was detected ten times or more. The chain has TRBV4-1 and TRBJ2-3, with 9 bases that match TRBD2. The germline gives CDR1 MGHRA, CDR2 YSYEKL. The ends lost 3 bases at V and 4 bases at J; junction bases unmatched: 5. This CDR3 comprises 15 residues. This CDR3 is CASSHRTSDSDTQYF. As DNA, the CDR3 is TGCGCCAGCAGCCACCGGACTAGCGACTCAGATACGCAGTATTTT.

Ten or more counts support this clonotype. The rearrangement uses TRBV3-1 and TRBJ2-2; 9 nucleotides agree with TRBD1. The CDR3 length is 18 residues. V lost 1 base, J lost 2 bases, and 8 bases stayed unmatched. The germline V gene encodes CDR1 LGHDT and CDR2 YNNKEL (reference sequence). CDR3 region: CASSQAPPGQGNTGELFF. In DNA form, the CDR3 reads TGTGCCAGCAGCCAAGCCCCACCGGGACAGGGAAACACCGGGGAGCTGTTTTTT.

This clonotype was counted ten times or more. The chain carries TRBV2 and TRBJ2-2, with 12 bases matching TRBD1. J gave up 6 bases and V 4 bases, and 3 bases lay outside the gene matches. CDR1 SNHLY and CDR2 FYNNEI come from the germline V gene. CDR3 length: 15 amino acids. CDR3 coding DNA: TGTGCCAGCAGTGCCGGGACAGGGGGCCCCGGGGAGCTGTTTTTT. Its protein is CASSAGTGGPGELFF.

The CDR3 sequence is CASSPREVTDTQYF. CDR3 sequence (DNA): TGCGCCAGCAGCCCCCGGGAAGTCACAGATACGCAGTATTTT. The chain employs TRBV5-1 and TRBJ2-3; possible D gene TRBD2, 5 bases. CDR1 SGHRS and CDR2 YFSETQ come from the germline V gene. The germline V and J ends were trimmed by 4 bases and 2 bases, with 11 bases remaining between them. The CDR3 sequence is 14 residues long.

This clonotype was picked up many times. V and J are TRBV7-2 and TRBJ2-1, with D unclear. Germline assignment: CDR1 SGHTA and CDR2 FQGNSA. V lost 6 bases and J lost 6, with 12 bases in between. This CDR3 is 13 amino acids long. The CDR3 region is CASSLGWGNEQFF. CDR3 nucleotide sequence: TGTGCCAGCAGTTTGGGGTGGGGCAATGAGCAGTTCTTC.

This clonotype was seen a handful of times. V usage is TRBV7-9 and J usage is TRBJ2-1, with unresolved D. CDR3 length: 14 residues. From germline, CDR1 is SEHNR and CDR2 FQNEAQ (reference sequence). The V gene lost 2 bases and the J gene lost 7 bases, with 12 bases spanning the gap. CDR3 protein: CASSLRTLGNEQFF. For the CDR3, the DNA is TGTGCCAGCAGCTTAAGGACCCTTGGAAATGAGCAGTTCTTC.

CDR3 in DNA: TGTGCCAGCTCACCACCGAGAGGGCCCTCCTACGAGCAGTACTTC. This encodes CASSPPRGPSYEQYF. V and J are TRBV18 and TRBJ2-7; a weak D match, TRBD2 (5 bases). The germline V gene encodes CDR1 KGHSH and CDR2 LQKENI. CDR3 length: 15 residues. V lost 0 bases and J lost 0, with 9 bases in between.

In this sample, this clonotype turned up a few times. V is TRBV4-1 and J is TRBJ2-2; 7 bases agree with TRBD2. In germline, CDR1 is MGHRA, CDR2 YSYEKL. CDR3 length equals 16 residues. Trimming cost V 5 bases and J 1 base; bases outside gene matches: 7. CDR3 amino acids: CASSVLAGVNTGELFF. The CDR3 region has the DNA TGCGCCAGCAGCGTTCTTGCGGGGGTGAACACCGGGGAGCTGTTTTTT.

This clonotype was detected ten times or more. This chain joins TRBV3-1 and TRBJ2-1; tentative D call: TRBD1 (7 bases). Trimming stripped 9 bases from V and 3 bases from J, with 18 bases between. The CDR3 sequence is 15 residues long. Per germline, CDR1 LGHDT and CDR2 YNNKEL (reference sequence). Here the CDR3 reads CASGTSGGNYNEQFF. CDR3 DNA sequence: TGTGCCAGTGGAACCTCAGGGGGGAACTACAATGAGCAGTTCTTC.

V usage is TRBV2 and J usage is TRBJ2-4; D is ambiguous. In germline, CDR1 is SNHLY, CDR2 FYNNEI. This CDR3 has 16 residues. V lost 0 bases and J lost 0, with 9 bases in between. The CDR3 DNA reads TGTGCCAGCAGTGAAGCGCTAGGGCTAGCCAAAAACATTCAGTACTTC. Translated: CASSEALGLAKNIQYF.

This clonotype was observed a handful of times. CDR3 DNA sequence: TGTGCCAGCAGCTACGGACTAGCGGGGGCGGGCGGGGAGCTGTTTTTT. It codes for CASSYGLAGAGGELFF. This chain links TRBV2 with TRBJ2-2; the match to TRBD2 covers 13 bases. V dropped 6 bases and J dropped 7; count of bases not matched to a gene: 8. Germline V gives CDR1 SNHLY, CDR2 FYNNEI. The CDR3 spans 16 residues.

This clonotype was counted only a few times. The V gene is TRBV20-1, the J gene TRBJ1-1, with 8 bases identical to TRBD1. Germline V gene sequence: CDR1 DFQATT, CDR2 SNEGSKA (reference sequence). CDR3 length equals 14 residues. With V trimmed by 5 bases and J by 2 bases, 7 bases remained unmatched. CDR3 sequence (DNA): TGCAGTGCTGAGGGGGGGACAGGAAACACTGAAGCTTTCTTT. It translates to CSAEGGTGNTEAFF.

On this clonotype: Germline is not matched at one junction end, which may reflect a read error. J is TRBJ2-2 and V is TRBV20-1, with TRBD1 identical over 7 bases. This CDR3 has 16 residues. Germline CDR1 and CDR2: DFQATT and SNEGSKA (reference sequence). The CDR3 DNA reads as TGCTGTGCTAGAGAACGATCAGGGGGTTGGACCGGGGAGCTGTTTTTT. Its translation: CCARERSGGWTGELFF.

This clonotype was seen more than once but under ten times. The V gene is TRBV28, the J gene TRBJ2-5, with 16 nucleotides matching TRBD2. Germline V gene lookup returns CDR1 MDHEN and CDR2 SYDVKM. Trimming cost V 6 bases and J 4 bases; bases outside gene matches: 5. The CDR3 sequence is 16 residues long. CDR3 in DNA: TGTGCCAGCAGGCGGGGACTAGCGGGAGGGGTAGAGACCCAGTACTTC. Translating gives CASRRGLAGGVETQYF.

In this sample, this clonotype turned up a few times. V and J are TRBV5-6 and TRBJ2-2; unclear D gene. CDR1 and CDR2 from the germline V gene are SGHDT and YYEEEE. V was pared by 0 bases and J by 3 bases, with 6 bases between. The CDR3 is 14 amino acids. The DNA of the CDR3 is TGTGCCAGCAGCTTGGTTTGGGACACCGGGGAGCTGTTTTTT. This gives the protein CASSLVWDTGELFF.

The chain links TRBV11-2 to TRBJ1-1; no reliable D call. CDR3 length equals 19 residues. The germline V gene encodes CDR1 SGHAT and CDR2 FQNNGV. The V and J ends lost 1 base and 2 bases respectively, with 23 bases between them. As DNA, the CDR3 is TGTGCCAGCAGCTTAGTGGGCCCCATAACCAGTGTCGGAAACACTGAAGCTTTCTTT. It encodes CASSLVGPITSVGNTEAFF.

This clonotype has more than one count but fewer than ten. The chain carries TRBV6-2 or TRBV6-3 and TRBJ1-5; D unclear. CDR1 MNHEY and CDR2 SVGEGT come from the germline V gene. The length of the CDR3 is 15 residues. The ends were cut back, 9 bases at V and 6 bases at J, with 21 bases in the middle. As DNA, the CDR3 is TGTGCCAGTTCTCCTGCGGAGGTCGGGTTTCAGCCCCAGCATTTT. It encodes CASSPAEVGFQPQHF.

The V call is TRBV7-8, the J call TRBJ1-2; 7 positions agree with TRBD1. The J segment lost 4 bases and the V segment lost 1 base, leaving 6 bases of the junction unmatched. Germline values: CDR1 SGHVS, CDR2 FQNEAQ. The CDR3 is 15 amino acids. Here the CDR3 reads CASSLGGAGGYGYTF. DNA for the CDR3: TGTGCCAGCAGCTTAGGAGGAGCAGGGGGCTATGGCTACACCTTC.

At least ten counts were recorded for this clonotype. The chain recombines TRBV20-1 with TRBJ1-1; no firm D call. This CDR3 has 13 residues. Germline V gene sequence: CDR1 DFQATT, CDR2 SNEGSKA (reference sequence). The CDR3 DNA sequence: TGCAGGGCCCCTCCCGCGGGAGACACTGAAGCTTTCTTT. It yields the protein CRAPPAGDTEAFF.